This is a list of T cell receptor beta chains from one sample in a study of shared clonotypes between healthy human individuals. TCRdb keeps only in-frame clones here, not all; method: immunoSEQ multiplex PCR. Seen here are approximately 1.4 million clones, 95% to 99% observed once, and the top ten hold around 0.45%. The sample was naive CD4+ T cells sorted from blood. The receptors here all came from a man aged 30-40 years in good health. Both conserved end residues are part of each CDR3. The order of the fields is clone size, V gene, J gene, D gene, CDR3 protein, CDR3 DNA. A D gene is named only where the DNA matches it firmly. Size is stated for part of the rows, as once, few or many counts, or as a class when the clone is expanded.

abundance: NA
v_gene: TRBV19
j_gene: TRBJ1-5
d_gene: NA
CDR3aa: CASSLLDRNQPQHF
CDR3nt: TGTGCCAGTAGTCTTTTGGACCGCAATCAGCCCCAGCATTTT

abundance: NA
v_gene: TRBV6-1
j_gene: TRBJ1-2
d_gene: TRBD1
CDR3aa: CASSERRTGQGYTF
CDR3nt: TGTGCCAGCAGTGAAAGAAGGACAGGGCAAGGCTACACCTTC

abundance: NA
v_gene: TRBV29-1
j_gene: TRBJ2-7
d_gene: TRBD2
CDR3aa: CSVGGLAGMGEQYF
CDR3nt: TGCAGCGTTGGCGGCCTAGCGGGGATGGGCGAGCAGTACTTC

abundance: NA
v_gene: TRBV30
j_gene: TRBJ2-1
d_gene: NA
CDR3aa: CAWDGTTYNEQFF
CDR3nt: TGTGCCTGGGATGGGACAACCTACAATGAGCAGTTCTTC

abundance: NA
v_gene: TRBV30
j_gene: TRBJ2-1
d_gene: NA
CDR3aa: CAVTADPYNEQFF
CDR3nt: TGTGCCGTAACGGCGGACCCCTACAATGAGCAGTTCTTC

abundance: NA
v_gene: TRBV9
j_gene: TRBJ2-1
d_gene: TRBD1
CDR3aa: CASSVDRGVYNEQFF
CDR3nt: TGTGCCAGCAGCGTAGACAGGGGGGTGTACAATGAGCAGTTCTTC

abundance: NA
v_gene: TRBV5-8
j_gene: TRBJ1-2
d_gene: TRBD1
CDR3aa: CASSGTVNLRGYTF
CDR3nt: TGTGCCAGCAGCGGGACAGTGAATTTGCGAGGCTACACCTTC

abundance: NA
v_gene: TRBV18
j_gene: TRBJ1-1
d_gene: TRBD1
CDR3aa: CASSPTEWTGANTEAFF
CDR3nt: TGTGCCAGCTCACCCACGGAGTGGACAGGGGCGAACACTGAAGCTTTCTTT

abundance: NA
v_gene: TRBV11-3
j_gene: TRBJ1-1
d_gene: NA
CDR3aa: CASSPGAGLNTEAFF
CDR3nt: TGTGCCAGCAGCCCCGGGGCGGGGTTGAACACTGAAGCTTTCTTT

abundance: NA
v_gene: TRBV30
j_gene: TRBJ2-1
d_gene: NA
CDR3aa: CAWSPRDEQFF
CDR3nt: TGTGCCTGGAGTCCCAGGGATGAGCAGTTCTTC

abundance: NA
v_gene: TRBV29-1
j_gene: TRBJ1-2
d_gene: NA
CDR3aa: CSVDLPRGADNYGYTF
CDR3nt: TGCAGCGTTGACCTACCCAGAGGGGCTGATAACTATGGCTACACCTTC

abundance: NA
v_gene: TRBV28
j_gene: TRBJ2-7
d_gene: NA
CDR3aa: CGTTWGGGYEQYF
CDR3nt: TGTGGAACGACCTGGGGAGGCGGCTACGAGCAGTACTTC

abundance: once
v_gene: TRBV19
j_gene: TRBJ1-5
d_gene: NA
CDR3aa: CASSLGGPNQPQHF
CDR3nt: TGTGCCAGTAGTCTCGGTGGACCCAATCAGCCCCAGCATTTT

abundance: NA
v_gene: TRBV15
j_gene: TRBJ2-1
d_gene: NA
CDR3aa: CATSRELVTGGQFF
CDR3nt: TGTGCCACCAGCAGAGAGCTGGTTACCGGGGGGCAGTTCTTC

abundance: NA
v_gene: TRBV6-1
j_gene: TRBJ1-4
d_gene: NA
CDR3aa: CASRPNRVANEKLFF
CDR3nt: TGTGCCAGCAGGCCGAATAGGGTAGCTAATGAAAAACTGTTTTTT

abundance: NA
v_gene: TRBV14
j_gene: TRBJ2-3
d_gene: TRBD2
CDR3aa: CASSQELGLGTDTQYF
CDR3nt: TGTGCCAGCAGCCAAGAGCTGGGACTAGGGACAGATACGCAGTATTTT

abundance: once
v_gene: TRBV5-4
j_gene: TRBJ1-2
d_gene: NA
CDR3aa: CASSSLSGGYYGYTF
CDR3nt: TGTGCCAGCAGCTCCCTGAGTGGAGGGTACTATGGCTACACCTTC

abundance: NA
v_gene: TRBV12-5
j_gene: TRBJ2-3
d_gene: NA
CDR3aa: CASGLGSDHRTDTQYF
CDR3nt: TGTGCTAGTGGTTTGGGTTCCGATCATCGCACAGATACGCAGTATTTT

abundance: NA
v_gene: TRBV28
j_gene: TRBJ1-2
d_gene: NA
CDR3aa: CASSPTVYGYTF
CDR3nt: TGTGCCAGCAGTCCGACGGTATATGGCTACACCTTC

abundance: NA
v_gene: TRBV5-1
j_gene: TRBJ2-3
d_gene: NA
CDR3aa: CASSLAARQDTQYF
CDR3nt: TGCGCCAGCAGCTTGGCGGCCCGCCAAGATACGCAGTATTTT

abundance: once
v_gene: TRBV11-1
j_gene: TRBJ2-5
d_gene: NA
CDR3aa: CASSSHRGKRETQYF
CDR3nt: TGTGCCAGCAGCTCCCACAGAGGGAAGAGAGAGACCCAGTACTTC

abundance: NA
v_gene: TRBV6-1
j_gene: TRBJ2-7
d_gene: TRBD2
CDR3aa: CASSEAVSGRLYEQYF
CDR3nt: TGTGCCAGCAGTGAAGCGGTCAGCGGGAGGCTCTACGAGCAGTACTTC

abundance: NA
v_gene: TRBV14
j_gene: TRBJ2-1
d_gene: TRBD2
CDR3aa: CASSQWAGAYNEQFF
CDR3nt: TGTGCCAGCAGCCAGTGGGCGGGGGCCTACAATGAGCAGTTCTTC

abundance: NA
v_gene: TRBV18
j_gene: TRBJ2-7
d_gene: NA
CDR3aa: CASSPFFSGDPLGEQYF
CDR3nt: TGTGCCAGCTCACCGTTTTTTTCCGGGGACCCCTTGGGGGAGCAGTACTTC

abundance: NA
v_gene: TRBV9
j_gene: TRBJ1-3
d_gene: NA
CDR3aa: CASSVAGEGSGNTIYF
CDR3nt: TGTGCCAGCAGCGTTGCAGGGGAGGGCTCTGGAAACACCATATATTTT

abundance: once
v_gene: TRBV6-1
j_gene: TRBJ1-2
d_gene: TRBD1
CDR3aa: CASRRDRGSSYGYTF
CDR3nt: TGTGCCAGCAGAAGGGACAGGGGAAGTTCCTATGGCTACACCTTC

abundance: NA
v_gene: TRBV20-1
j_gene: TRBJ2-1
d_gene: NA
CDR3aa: CSATGNHEQFF
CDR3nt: TGCAGTGCCACCGGGAACCATGAGCAGTTCTTC

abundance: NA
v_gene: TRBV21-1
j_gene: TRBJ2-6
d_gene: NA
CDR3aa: CASSRDRAPGANVLTF
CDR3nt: TGTGCCAGCAGCAGAGACAGGGCCCCTGGGGCCAACGTCCTGACTTTC

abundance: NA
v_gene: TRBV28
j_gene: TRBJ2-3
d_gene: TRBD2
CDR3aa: CASSSPAGAGTDTQYF
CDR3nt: TGTGCCAGCAGTTCGCCCGCGGGAGCGGGAACAGATACGCAGTATTTT

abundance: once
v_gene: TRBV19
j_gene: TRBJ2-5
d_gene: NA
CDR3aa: CASRWTHSASDPETQYF
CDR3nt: TGTGCCAGTAGATGGACTCACAGTGCGTCAGACCCAGAGACCCAGTACTTC

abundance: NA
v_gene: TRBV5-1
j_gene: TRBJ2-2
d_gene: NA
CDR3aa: CASSPLSPGELFF
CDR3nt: TGCGCCAGCAGCCCTCTCAGCCCCGGGGAGCTGTTTTTT

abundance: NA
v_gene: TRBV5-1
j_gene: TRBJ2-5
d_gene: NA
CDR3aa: CASSHHSRVGQETQYF
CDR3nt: TGCGCCAGCAGCCACCATTCTCGGGTTGGGCAAGAGACCCAGTACTTC

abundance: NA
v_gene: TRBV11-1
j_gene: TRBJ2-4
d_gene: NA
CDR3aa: CASSVGGNIQYF
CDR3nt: TGTGCCAGCAGCGTCGGGGGAAACATTCAGTACTTC

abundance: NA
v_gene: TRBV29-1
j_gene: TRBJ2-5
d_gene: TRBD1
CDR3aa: CSARDRVAQETQYF
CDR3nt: TGCAGCGCACGGGACAGGGTAGCCCAAGAGACCCAGTACTTC

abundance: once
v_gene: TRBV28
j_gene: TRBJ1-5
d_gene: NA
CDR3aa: CAIPAGHLSNQPQHF
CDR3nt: TGTGCCATCCCCGCCGGACATCTTAGCAATCAGCCCCAGCATTTT

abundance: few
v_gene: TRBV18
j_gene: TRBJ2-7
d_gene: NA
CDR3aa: CASSPPGSYEQYF
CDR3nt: TGTGCCAGCTCACCACCGGGTTCCTACGAGCAGTACTTC

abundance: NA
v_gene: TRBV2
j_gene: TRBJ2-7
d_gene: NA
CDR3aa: CASSESPSTYEQYF
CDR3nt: TGTGCCAGCAGTGAATCACCATCCACTTACGAGCAGTACTTC

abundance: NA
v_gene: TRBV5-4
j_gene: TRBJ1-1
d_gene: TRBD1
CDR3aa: CASSSQGAATEAFF
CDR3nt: TGTGCCAGCAGTTCACAGGGGGCGGCCACTGAAGCTTTCTTT

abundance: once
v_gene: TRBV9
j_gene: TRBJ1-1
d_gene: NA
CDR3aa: CASSVGVTGWTEAFF
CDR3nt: TGTGCCAGCAGCGTAGGTGTAACCGGATGGACTGAAGCTTTCTTT

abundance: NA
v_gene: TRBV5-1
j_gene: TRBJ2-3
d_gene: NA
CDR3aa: CASSLDNTDTQYF
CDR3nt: TGCGCCAGCAGCTTGGACAACACAGATACGCAGTATTTT

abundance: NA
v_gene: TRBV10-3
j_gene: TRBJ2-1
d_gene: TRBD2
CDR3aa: CAIGDTAGEFDEQFF
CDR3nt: TGTGCCATCGGGGACACAGCGGGAGAGTTTGATGAGCAGTTCTTC

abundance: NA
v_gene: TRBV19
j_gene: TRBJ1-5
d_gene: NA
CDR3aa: CASSLRINQPQHF
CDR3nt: TGTGCCAGTAGTCTCCGAATTAATCAGCCCCAGCATTTT

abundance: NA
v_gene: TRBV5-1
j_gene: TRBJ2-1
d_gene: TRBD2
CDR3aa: CASSTGSSGVYNEQFF
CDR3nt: TGCGCCAGCAGCACCGGGAGTAGCGGGGTATACAATGAGCAGTTCTTC

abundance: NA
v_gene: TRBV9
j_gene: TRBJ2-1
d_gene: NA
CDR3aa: CASSVAASYNEQFF
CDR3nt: TGTGCCAGCAGCGTAGCTGCCAGCTACAATGAGCAGTTCTTC

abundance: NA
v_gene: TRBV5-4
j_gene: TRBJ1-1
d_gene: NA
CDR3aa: CASSLPIVPGMSTEAFF
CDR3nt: TGTGCCAGCAGCTTACCCATAGTCCCAGGTATGAGCACTGAAGCTTTCTTT

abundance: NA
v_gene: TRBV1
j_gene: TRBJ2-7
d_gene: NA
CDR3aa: CTSSQDRGHEQYF
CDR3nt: TGCACCAGCAGCCAAGATAGGGGGCACGAGCAGTACTTC

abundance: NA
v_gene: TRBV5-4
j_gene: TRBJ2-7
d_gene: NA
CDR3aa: CASSLDVSGEQYF
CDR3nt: TGTGCCAGCAGCTTGGACGTCAGTGGCGAGCAGTACTTC

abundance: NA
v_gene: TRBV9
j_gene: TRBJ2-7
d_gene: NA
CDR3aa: CASSVLPTYEQYF
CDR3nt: TGTGCCAGCAGCGTCCTGCCAACCTACGAGCAGTACTTC